The 17 T cell receptor beta chains below come from one sample, sequenced in a study of T cell repertoires in cytomegalovirus infection. The antigens for these receptors are not known. MiXCR was run by TCRdb on the reads, yielding one entry per CDR3 protein. The data hold 750,000 to 950,000 distinct CDR3 sequences, with about 27% observed a single time. The sequenced sample was cultured CD8+ T cells from PBMCs, obtained from culture after CMV antigen stimulation. These receptors originate from a human donor in good health (CMV status not recorded). Some clones in this sample may be carry-over from other donors' samples.

The J gene is TRBJ1-1, the V gene TRBV4-1; D may be TRBD1 (5 bases). Trimming took off 0 bases at V and 3 bases at J, with 14 bases between the two ends. Germline V gene lookup returns CDR1 MGHRA and CDR2 YSYEKL. The CDR3 covers 16 residues. The CDR3 loop is CASSQDLRGRDTEAFF. In DNA, the CDR3 is TGCGCCAGCAGCCAAGATCTGAGAGGCAGGGACACTGAAGCTTTCTTT.

The chain uses TRBV19 and TRBJ1-5; tentatively, D is TRBD1 (6 bases). CDR1 LNHDA and CDR2 SQIVND come from the germline V gene (reference sequence). CDR3 length: 12 residues. V gave up 10 bases and J gave up 3 bases, with 10 bases separating them. The CDR3 DNA reads TGTGCCATCCGACAGGACAATCAGCCCCAGCATTTT. This sequence encodes CAIRQDNQPQHF.

This rearrangement joins TRBV27 to TRBJ2-2; 8 positions match TRBD2. CDR3 length equals 16 residues. J was trimmed by 4 bases and V by 3 bases; bases with no gene match: 7. In germline, CDR1 is MNHEY, CDR2 SMNVEV (reference sequence). CDR3 sequence reads: CASSFGAGEGTGELFF. Written as DNA, the CDR3 is TGTGCCAGCAGTTTTGGAGCGGGGGAAGGCACCGGGGAGCTGTTTTTT.

Comment on this clonotype: This may arise from a read error, as a much more abundant clone is one base away. The chain recombines TRBV7-8 with TRBJ2-5; D is ambiguous. This CDR3 has 13 residues. With 2 bases removed from V and 5 bases from J, the gap between germline ends came to 9 bases. The germline gives CDR1 SGHVS, CDR2 FQNEAQ. Here the CDR3 DNA reads TGTGCCAGCAGCTTATGTCGGGCCGAGACCCAGTACTTC. This gives the protein CASSLCRAETQYF.

At least ten counts were recorded for this clonotype. The V and J genes are TRBV10-3 and TRBJ2-1; 11 positions match TRBD2. Germline CDR1 ENHRY, CDR2 SYGVKD. The trim removed 0 bases at V and 6 bases at J, leaving 4 bases unmatched. The CDR3 length is 16 residues. As DNA, the CDR3 is TGTGCCATCAGTGAGTCGGGACTAGCGGCCCTCAATGAGCAGTTCTTC. It specifies CAISESGLAALNEQFF.

In its sample, this clonotype was seen a few times. J is TRBJ2-2 and V is TRBV7-9; D may be TRBD2 (5 bases). V dropped 5 bases and J dropped 7 bases, with 20 bases sitting between them. Germline values: CDR1 SEHNR, CDR2 FQNEAQ (reference sequence). The CDR3 extends over 16 amino acids. The CDR3: CASSKRGSKFSGELFF. The CDR3 coding sequence is TGTGCCAGCAGCAAGAGAGGGTCGAAGTTTAGCGGGGAGCTGTTTTTT.

The chain joins TRBV7-3 to TRBJ2-1, with 8 bases matching TRBD2. This CDR3 spans 14 amino acids. V lost 1 base and J lost 10; bases outside the gene matches: 6. Per germline, CDR1 SGHTA and CDR2 FQGTGA. In DNA, the CDR3 is TGTGCCAGCAGCTTAAGCGGGGGGAGGGAAGAGCAGTTCTTC. The encoded protein is CASSLSGGREEQFF.

V is TRBV11-2 and J is TRBJ2-1, with D perhaps TRBD2 (5 bases). The CDR3 loop spans 15 amino acids. Germline loops: CDR1 SGHAT, CDR2 FQNNGV. Trimming took off 1 base at V and 1 base at J, with 8 bases between the two ends. CDR3 DNA sequence: TGTGCCAGCAGCTTAGCCCGGACTTCCTACAATGAGCAGTTCTTC. Its translation is CASSLARTSYNEQFF.

This clonotype was observed once. This sequence joins TRBV7-9 and TRBJ1-2; D may be TRBD1 (6 bases). V was trimmed by 10 bases and J by 2 bases, leaving 17 bases between them. Per the germline V gene, CDR1 is SEHNR and CDR2 is FQNEAQ (reference sequence). The CDR3 consists of 14 residues. The CDR3 bases are TGTGCCACCGCCACCCCAGGGGAAAACTATGGCTACACCTTC. It yields the protein CATATPGENYGYTF.

The genes are TRBV2 and TRBJ1-2; TRBD1 matches at 8 bases. Germline trimming cut 2 bases from V and 6 bases from J; bases unmatched to any gene: 8. The CDR3 is 15 residues long. Germline-derived CDR1 and CDR2 are SNHLY and FYNNEI. The CDR3 here is CASSELRTGLDGYTF. As DNA, the CDR3 is TGTGCCAGCAGTGAACTGAGGACAGGGCTGGATGGCTACACCTTC.

This chain connects TRBV15 to TRBJ2-2; 9 bases are shared with TRBD2. The germline V gene has CDR1 LNHNV and CDR2 YYDKDF (reference sequence). This CDR3 spans 15 amino acids. The ends lost 5 bases at V and 4 bases at J; junction bases unmatched: 5. CDR3 nucleotide sequence: TGTGCCACCAGCGGGGGACTAGCTGGCACCGGGGAGCTGTTTTTT. It yields the protein CATSGGLAGTGELFF.

This clonotype was seen more than once but under ten times. The J gene is TRBJ1-1, the V gene TRBV15; TRBD1 might be the D (5 bases). V was clipped by 0 bases and J by 2 bases, with 13 bases between them. CDR3 length: 16 residues. Germline CDR1 and CDR2: LNHNV and YYDKDF (reference sequence). The CDR3 region is CATSRDWAGSNTEAFF. As DNA, the CDR3 is TGTGCCACCAGCAGAGATTGGGCAGGGTCCAACACTGAAGCTTTCTTT. Drawing the rest from reference TRBV15 and TRBJ1-1, the complete variable domain is DAMVIQNPRYQVTQFGKPVTLSCSQTLNHNVMYWYQQKSSQAPKLLFHYYDKDFNNEADTPDNFQSRRPNTSFCFLDIRSPGLGDTAMYLCATSRDWAGSNTEAFFGQGTRLTVV.

In this sample, this clonotype turned up a few times. The V call is TRBV4-1, the J call TRBJ2-3; 8 bases match TRBD1. CDR3 length equals 15 residues. Trimming took 0 bases from V and 4 from J; bases not matched to a gene: 3. Germline CDR1 is MGHRA and CDR2 is YSYEKL. CDR3 DNA: TGCGCCAGCAGCCAAGATGGGACAGGATCAGATACGCAGTATTTT. It codes for CASSQDGTGSDTQYF.

A few counts support this clonotype. V is TRBV7-9 and J is TRBJ2-7; D possibly corresponds to TRBD1 (5 bases). The V end lost 1 base, the J end lost 2 bases, and 18 bases lay between the germline ends. The CDR3 has 17 residues. The germline V gene encodes CDR1 SEHNR and CDR2 FQNEAQ (reference sequence). CDR3 loop: CASSLGPQGRLPYEQYV. Written as DNA, the CDR3 is TGTGCCAGCAGCTTAGGACCCCAGGGAAGATTACCCTACGAGCAGTACGTC.

The V and J genes are TRBV7-3 and TRBJ2-3; 9 nucleotides agree with TRBD1. With V trimmed by 4 bases and J by 2 bases, 7 bases remained unmatched. The germline gives CDR1 SGHTA, CDR2 FQGTGA. This CDR3 comprises 16 residues. The CDR3 nucleotides read TGTGCCAGCAGCTCTGGACAGGGGAGAGTCACAGATACGCAGTATTTT. This gives the protein CASSSGQGRVTDTQYF.

The V gene is TRBV7-6, the J gene TRBJ2-2, with a tentative D call TRBD2 (5 bases). The CDR3 is 12 residues long. Germline V CDR1 and CDR2: SGHVS, FNYEAQ. The V end was cut by 6 bases, the J end by 5 bases, with 7 bases between. CDR3: CASREATGELFF. In nucleotides, the CDR3 is TGTGCCAGCAGGGAGGCGACCGGGGAGCTGTTTTTT.

The J gene is TRBJ2-2, the V gene TRBV7-6; D uncertain. The CDR3 extends over 15 amino acids. Trimming took 1 base from V and 6 from J, leaving 12 bases between them. Germline loops: CDR1 SGHVS, CDR2 FNYEAQ. The CDR3 loop reads CASSLVVAFPGELFF. CDR3 nucleotides: TGTGCCAGCAGCTTAGTGGTCGCCTTCCCCGGGGAGCTGTTTTTT.